This TCR beta chain was captured in a study of blood T cell repertoires in COVID-19. V trimming: 4 bases; J trimming: 3 bases; junction bases outside the gene matches: 3. The germline gives CDR1 MNHEY, CDR2 SMNVEV (reference sequence). The CDR3 runs 14 residues. TCRdb's table, derived via immunoSEQ multiplex PCR, lists solely in-frame clones and lacks some. This table holds more than 300,000 clones, roughly four fifths found once. This receptor was identified in a woman aged 50 to 60 who had recovered from COVID-19. What was sequenced was PBMCs or T cells enriched from blood (not recorded which). The V gene is TRBV27, the J gene TRBJ1-5; the match to TRBD1 covers 7 bases. This CDR3 is CASSWGQPNQPQHF. The DNA of the CDR3 is TGTGCCAGCAGTTGGGGACAGCCCAATCAGCCCCAGCATTTT.